These 7 T cell receptor beta chains were sequenced from one sample in a study of human T cells and chemical hapten exposure. Time point of the sample: patch test 2, 6 weeks after DPC sensitization. Treatment meaning: therapeutic diphenylcyclopropenone sensitization with weekly scalp DPC. Using its own MiXCR run on the RACE reads, TCRdb lists one record per CDR3 protein. The sample records a few hundred thousand distinct CDR3 sequences, just under 6.5% being singletons. The sample in question was whole blood, obtained in connection with sensitization to the hapten diphenylcyclopropenone (DPC). The receptors were sampled from a woman aged 18-29 years with alopecia areata. Some clones in this sample may be carry-over from other donors' samples.

This clonotype was counted at least ten times. The V call is TRBV6-5, the J call TRBJ1-1; D call uncertain. There are 13 residues in the CDR3. V lost 0 bases, J lost 5 bases, and 7 bases lay in between. The V gene's germline CDR1 is MNHEY and CDR2 SVGAGI. The CDR3 protein is CASSYSIATEAFF. The CDR3 DNA follows: TGTGCCAGCAGTTACTCGATTGCGACTGAAGCTTTCTTT.

This clonotype appeared many times. The CDR3 nucleotides are TGTGCCAGCATCGGAGGTTGGGTCGGCACAGATACGCAGTATTTT. Amino acids: CASIGGWVGTDTQYF. V usage is TRBV2 and J usage is TRBJ2-3; weak D call: TRBD2 (5 bases). V was clipped by 7 bases and J by 1 base, with 15 bases between them. The length of the CDR3 is 15 residues. Germline loops: CDR1 SNHLY, CDR2 FYNNEI.

This clonotype was observed at least ten times. This sequence joins TRBV28 and TRBJ1-4; 9 bases agree with TRBD1. The germline V gene encodes CDR1 MDHEN and CDR2 SYDVKM. V lost 5 bases and J lost 5; bases outside the gene matches: 12. The CDR3 is 17 amino acids. DNA for the CDR3: TGTGCCAGCAGTCAAACCGGGACAGGGAGCCTCAATGAAAAACTGTTTTTT. Protein product: CASSQTGTGSLNEKLFF.

This clonotype was counted many times. J is TRBJ1-5 and V is TRBV12-3 or TRBV12-4, with a tentative D call TRBD1 (5 bases). The CDR3 extends over 14 amino acids. V dropped 5 bases and J dropped 5 bases, with 13 bases sitting between them. The DNA for the CDR3 is TGTGCCAGCAGTCAGGGTAGGAGGGATCAGCCCCAGCATTTT. As protein: CASSQGRRDQPQHF.

This clonotype has ten or more counts. The chain recombines TRBV20-1 with TRBJ2-3, with TRBD2 matching 9 bases. The CDR3 extends over 14 amino acids. Germline lookup yields CDR1 DFQATT and CDR2 SNEGSKA (reference sequence). V shed 3 bases, J shed 4 bases, and the junction held 5 bases outside the gene matches. CDR3: CSASGGLASDTQYF. In DNA, the CDR3 is TGCAGTGCTAGCGGCGGACTAGCGTCAGATACGCAGTATTTT.

The rearrangement uses TRBV6-2 or TRBV6-3 and TRBJ1-5; D is perhaps TRBD1 (6 bases). The CDR3 totals 16 residues. Germline V lookup: CDR1 MNHEY, CDR2 SVGEGT. Trimming took off 6 bases at V and 1 base at J, with 16 bases between the two ends. CDR3 loop: CASRKTGRGSNQPQHF. CDR3 nucleotide sequence: TGTGCCAGCAGAAAGACAGGCCGCGGAAGCAATCAGCCCCAGCATTTT.

This clonotype was seen repeatedly, ten times or more. This rearrangement joins TRBV6-1 to TRBJ2-1; a weak D match, TRBD1 (7 bases). CDR1 and CDR2 from the germline V gene are MNHNS and SASEGT. The CDR3 length is 15 residues. Trimming cost V 6 bases and J 6 bases, with 18 bases left between them. The CDR3 nucleotides read TGTGCCAGCAGCCTCACAGGGGTGGGGGGCAATGAGCAGTTCTTC. It yields the protein CASSLTGVGGNEQFF.